This T cell receptor beta chain was sequenced for a study of post-analysis software for immune sequencing data. Trimming left V 6 bases short and J 2 bases short, with 13 bases between. CDR1 SQVTM and CDR2 ANQGSEA come from the germline V gene. The CDR3 is made up of 13 amino acids. Every TCR beta cDNA library bore unique molecular identifiers. TCRdb reprocessed the PCR reads via MiXCR and lists one record per CDR3 protein. The data hold some 190,000 distinct CDR3 sequences, with 29% observed a single time. Study results and caveats: Same-batch samples co-clustered strongly by F measure. Significantly decreased normalized Chao1 diversity was recorded for multiple sclerosis patients relative to controls. When patients were compared with controls, about 5 TRBV segments were more frequent, TRBV5-6, TRBV5-1 and TRBV20-1 among them.

This clonotype was detected a few times. Antigen unknown. Input material: blood. The chain combines TRBV29-1 with TRBJ1-1; the D is unclear. The TCR originated in a girl aged 2-17 years with multiple sclerosis. CDR3 bases: TGCAGCGTCCAAAGTCGGGCCAACACTGAAGCTTTCTTT. This encodes CSVQSRANTEAFF.